This T cell receptor beta chain was recorded in a study of T cells in Graves' hyperthyroidism and ophthalmopathy. Study findings and constraints: Also found in blood were most expanded thyroid clonotypes above 0.001.

This clonotype has ten or more counts. Its antigen is currently unknown. The CDR3 runs 14 residues. The trim removed 1 base at V and 8 bases at J, leaving 5 bases unmatched. The germline V gene encodes CDR1 SGHTA and CDR2 FQGTGA. Amplification targeted TCR beta CDR3 regions from RNA transcripts. A set of HTBI primers served as the primers for a first-round RT-PCR of the TCR CDR3. TCRdb re-called the multiplex PCR reads with MiXCR, one entry per CDR3 protein. The sample records under 350,000 distinct CDR3 sequences, around 20% being singletons. Material: blood. The sequence came from a woman aged 45-65 years with Graves' hyperthyroidism. The V and J genes are TRBV7-3 and TRBJ1-2; 9 bases fit TRBD1. The CDR3 bases are TGTGCCAGCAGCTTAAGGGGGACAGGGCACGGCTACACCTTC. This sequence encodes CASSLRGTGHGYTF.